These T cell receptor beta chains were read from a single sample in a study of vaccination effects on CD4 cells after COVID-19. Assay used: immunoSEQ multiplex PCR; TCRdb lists only in-frame clones, some missing. The repertoire has 28,000 or so clones, roughly 70% of them found once; the top ten carry 10%. Their antigens are not known. The material was CD4+ T cells from PBMCs cultured with HCoV-NL63 spike peptides, obtained after COVID-19 vaccination. The receptors shown here come from a human donor who received a COVID-19 vaccine. CDR3s include the opening cysteine and the closing phenylalanine or tryptophan. Fields, in order: J gene, D gene, clone size, V gene, CDR3 DNA, CDR3 protein. The D gene is left open where the match is weak. Clone sizes are given selectively: once, few, many, or a class where the clone is expanded.

TRBJ1-2,TRBD1,.,TRBV19,TGTGCCAGTAGTGTGACAGGGGTACTCTATGGCTACACCTTC,CASSVTGVLYGYTF
TRBJ2-5,TRBD2,.,TRBV11-2,TGTGCCAGCCGCTCGGATAGCGGGGGCGAGACCCAGTACTTC,CASRSDSGGETQYF
TRBJ2-5,.,.,TRBV10-1,TGCGCCAGCAGTGGGGGTAGCGGCGGCACCCAGTACTTC,CASSGGSGGTQYF
TRBJ2-5,TRBD2,.,TRBV19,TGTGCCAGTAGTATAGGTAGCGGGAGAGGGACGGTGGAGACCCAGTACTTC,CASSIGSGRGTVETQYF
TRBJ1-1,.,.,TRBV29-1,TGCAGCGTTGAAGTCTCTATGAACACTGAAGCTTTCTTT,CSVEVSMNTEAFF
TRBJ1-2,.,.,TRBV6-5,TGTGCCACTGCAAGAGCTAACTATGGCTACACCTTC,CATARANYGYTF
TRBJ2-1,.,once,TRBV7-7,TGTGCCAGCAGTTCCGGACGGACCATTTCCTACAATGAGCAGTTCTTC,CASSSGRTISYNEQFF
TRBJ2-3,.,.,TRBV5-1,TGCGCCAGCAGCCCGGCAGTTGGTCGGAGCACAGATACGCAGTATTTT,CASSPAVGRSTDTQYF
TRBJ1-5,TRBD1,.,TRBV6-6,TGTGCCAGCATACTAGAGACAGGGGAGAATCAGCCCCAGCATTTT,CASILETGENQPQHF
TRBJ2-6,.,once,TRBV2,TGTGCCAGCAAGGAGGGGGCAAGGGCTGGGGCCAACGTCCTGACTTTC,CASKEGARAGANVLTF
TRBJ2-3,.,.,TRBV2,TGTGCCAGCAGTGTGTCAGGCCCAGACACAGATACGCAGTATTTT,CASSVSGPDTDTQYF
TRBJ2-5,.,.,TRBV12-3/TRBV12-4,TGTGCCAGCAGTTTACAAGAGACCCAGTACTTC,CASSLQETQYF
TRBJ2-2,TRBD2,few,TRBV10-1,TGCGCCAGCAGCCCCGGACTAGCGGGGGTGAACACCGGGGAGCTGTTTTTT,CASSPGLAGVNTGELFF
TRBJ1-1,.,.,TRBV18,TGTGCCAGCTACAGGGATATGAACACTGAAGCTTTCTTT,CASYRDMNTEAFF
TRBJ1-4,TRBD1,.,TRBV27,TGTGCCAGCAAGGGAGGGGGCTCGGTTGAAAAACTGTTTTTT,CASKGGGSVEKLFF